The 17 T cell receptor beta chains given below trace back to one sample, sequenced in a study of blood T cells in healthy people across ages. Alongside a J-beta primer mix, a sample-barcoded 5' primer served in a second PCR lasting roughly 6 to 12 cycles. Each CDR3 protein is one row after TCRdb ran MiXCR on the 5' RACE reads. The sample contains 700,000 to 850,000 distinct CDR3 sequences, 30% to 45% of which appear only once. Sequencing used blood. The receptors were gathered from a man between 18 and 35 years old in good health.

This rearrangement joins TRBV29-1 to TRBJ1-2; 7 bases line up with TRBD1. Trimming cost V 6 bases and J 4 bases; bases outside gene matches: 8. Germline assignment: CDR1 SQVTM and CDR2 ANQGSEA. CDR3 length: 13 residues. This chain's CDR3 is CSVPDREGYGYTF. In DNA form, the CDR3 reads TGCAGCGTACCCGACAGGGAGGGCTATGGCTACACCTTC.

This clonotype was counted many times. This CDR3 is CASSYSGDDNYGYTF. In DNA form, the CDR3 reads TGTGCCAGCAGTTACTCGGGAGACGATAACTATGGCTACACCTTC. The V and J genes are TRBV6-5 and TRBJ1-2; D uncertain. The CDR3 has 15 residues. Trimming pared 0 bases from V and 1 base from J, leaving 9 bases between. Germline V gene lookup returns CDR1 MNHEY and CDR2 SVGAGI.

CDR3 bases: TGCGCCAGCAGCCCCCGGGCCGGGGAAGGGAGAGCTGGCTACACCTTC. Translation gives CASSPRAGEGRAGYTF. This chain uses TRBV4-1 with TRBJ1-2; D remains unclear. V lost 4 bases and J 7 bases, leaving 22 bases between the germline ends. CDR3 length equals 16 residues. The germline gives CDR1 MGHRA, CDR2 YSYEKL.

The genes are TRBV27 and TRBJ2-1; maybe TRBD1 (5 bases). The end of the DNA aligns better with TRBJ2-7, so the J call may be wrong. The CDR3 totals 14 residues. Germline CDR1 MNHEY, CDR2 SMNVEV (reference sequence). CDR3 sequence: CASMHRSSYNEQYF. The CDR3 nucleotides read TGTGCCAGCATGCACAGGAGCTCCTACAATGAGCAGTACTTC.

This clonotype is a singleton in its sample. Possible read error: a much larger clone is one base away. This sequence joins TRBV4-2 and TRBJ2-3; tentative D call: TRBD2 (5 bases). Germline CDR1 LGHNA, CDR2 YNFKEQ. V lost 1 base and J lost 1, with 9 bases in between. The length of the CDR3 is 15 residues. DNA of the CDR3: TGTGCCAGCAGCCAAGGGGCGAGGGGCACAGATACGCAGTATTTT. Translating gives CASSQGARGTDTQYF.

This clonotype has only a few counts. The chain has TRBV4-3 and TRBJ1-4; weak D call: TRBD1 (5 bases). The CDR3 loop spans 15 amino acids. Per the germline V gene, CDR1 is LGHNA and CDR2 is YSLEER. Trimming removed 0 bases at V and 7 bases at J, with 12 bases between. The DNA for the CDR3 is TGCGCCAGCAGCCAAGATGAGGGGAGCAGTGAAAAACTGTTTTTT. Residues: CASSQDEGSSEKLFF.

This rearrangement joins TRBV4-3 to TRBJ1-1; no reliable D call. This CDR3 region has 15 residues. Germline V CDR1 and CDR2: LGHNA, YSLEER. V dropped 1 base and J dropped 1 base, with 10 bases sitting between them. The CDR3 coding sequence is TGCGCCAGCAGCCAAGTTGCTCCCCGGAACACTGAAGCTTTCTTT. Protein product: CASSQVAPRNTEAFF.

This clonotype has at least ten counts. V usage is TRBV7-2 and J usage is TRBJ2-3; D unresolved. This CDR3 contains 12 residues. Per germline, CDR1 SGHTA and CDR2 FQGNSA. Trimming took 1 base from V and 5 from J, leaving 4 bases between them. The CDR3 DNA sequence: TGTGCCAGCAGCTTAGTGGTAGATACGCAGTATTTT. This translates into CASSLVVDTQYF.

The chain links TRBV3-1 to TRBJ2-1; weak D call: TRBD1 (5 bases). Trimming left V 1 base short and J 13 bases short, with 20 bases between. The CDR3 sequence is 15 residues long. Germline CDR1 reads LGHDT; CDR2 reads YNNKEL (reference sequence). The chain's CDR3 is CASSQVRTIQETQFF. CDR3 DNA: TGTGCCAGCAGCCAAGTGCGGACAATCCAAGAGACCCAGTTCTTC.

The gene calls are TRBV19 and TRBJ1-2; D is unresolved. V lost 7 bases and J 2 bases, leaving 8 bases between the germline ends. The CDR3 consists of 12 residues. CDR1 and CDR2 (germline): LNHDA, SQIVND (reference sequence). This CDR3 reads CASTSPNYGYTF. CDR3 in DNA: TGTGCCAGTACCTCACCCAACTATGGCTACACCTTC.

The chain is built from TRBV7-9 and TRBJ1-2; possibly TRBD1 for D (5 bases). Trimming cost V 8 bases and J 3 bases, with 19 bases left between them. Looked up from germline, CDR1 is SEHNR and CDR2 is FQNEAQ (reference sequence). This CDR3 spans 15 amino acids. The CDR3 coding sequence is TGTGCCAGCGGCCTCATTGAGCCGGGGGACTATGGCTACACCTTC. It specifies CASGLIEPGDYGYTF.

This chain links TRBV20-1 with TRBJ1-3; D might be TRBD1 (5 bases). V gave up 5 bases and J gave up 0 bases, with 14 bases separating them. The CDR3 has 15 amino acids. The V gene's germline CDR1 is DFQATT and CDR2 SNEGSKA (reference sequence). Written as DNA, the CDR3 is TGCAGTGCTCGGGGCCGACGGGGCTCTGGAAACACCATATATTTT. Protein sequence: CSARGRRGSGNTIYF.

Many counts were recorded for this clonotype. The chain uses TRBV4-2 and TRBJ1-2, with 10 nucleotides matching TRBD1. This CDR3 is built from 14 residues. CDR1 and CDR2 from the germline V gene are LGHNA and YNFKEQ. V was pared by 2 bases and J by 10 bases, with 7 bases of the junction left unmatched. The CDR3 bases are TGTGCCAGCAGCCAATTGAGGACAGGGGGGATCTACACCTTC. This encodes CASSQLRTGGIYTF.

This chain joins TRBV7-2 and TRBJ2-3, with 7 positions matching TRBD1. Germline-derived CDR1 and CDR2 are SGHTA and FQGNSA. V was pared by 4 bases and J by 5 bases, with 6 bases of the junction left unmatched. The CDR3 consists of 14 residues. The CDR3 reads CASSSDRNIDTQYF. Written as DNA, the CDR3 is TGTGCCAGCAGCTCGGACAGGAACATAGATACGCAGTATTTT.

This clonotype appeared a few times. CDR3 bases: TGTGCCAGCCCCCCGGTAGGTTTACGGCAGCCCCAGCATTTT. Translating it yields CASPPVGLRQPQHF. The rearrangement uses TRBV12-3 or TRBV12-4 and TRBJ1-5; D is undetermined. This CDR3 comprises 14 residues. The V end was cut by 8 bases, the J end by 7 bases, with 18 bases between.

On this clonotype itself: An end of the junction differs from the germline gene, which may be a read error. The chain couples TRBV4-3 to TRBJ2-5; D is ambiguous. The germline V gene has CDR1 LGHNA and CDR2 YSLEER. The CDR3 runs 15 residues. CDR3 DNA sequence: TGCGCCGGCAGCCAAGAAGGGCTGATCCAAGAGACCCAGTACTTC. The encoded protein is CAGSQEGLIQETQYF.

The chain is built from TRBV4-1 and TRBJ1-2; no reliable D call. CDR1 MGHRA and CDR2 YSYEKL come from the germline V gene. The CDR3 runs to 15 residues. V was shortened by 4 bases and J by 4 bases, with 16 bases between the two germline ends. The CDR3, as DNA: TGCGCCAGCAGCCGGGTGGGAAATCCCGGCTATGGCTACACCTTC. Encoded protein: CASSRVGNPGYGYTF.